These 5 T cell receptor beta chains were all obtained from the same sample, sequenced in a study of early T cells in non-severe SARS-CoV-2 infection. TCRdb re-called the 5' RACE reads with MiXCR, one entry per CDR3 protein. The sample includes fewer than 75,000 distinct CDR3 sequences, 18% of them seen just once. Sequenced material: whole blood, taken at baseline. Receptors originate from an adult who was a healthcare worker with PCR-confirmed SARS-CoV-2 infection or an uninfected control (not recorded which).

The rearrangement uses TRBV6-6 and TRBJ1-1; no reliable D call. This CDR3 is built from 11 residues. Per germline, CDR1 MNHNY and CDR2 SVGAGI (reference sequence). Trimming took off 6 bases at V and 10 bases at J, with 12 bases between the two ends. CDR3: CASSLNGRAFF. The DNA for the CDR3 is TGTGCCAGCAGCCTGAACGGGAGAGCTTTCTTT.

The V gene is TRBV12-3 or TRBV12-4, the J gene TRBJ1-1; 7 bases match TRBD1. The length of the CDR3 is 15 residues. Trimming cost V 4 bases and J 6 bases; bases outside gene matches: 11. The CDR3 loop is CASSSGQADLSEAFF. Written as DNA, the CDR3 is TGTGCCAGCAGTTCCGGACAGGCCGATTTGTCTGAAGCTTTCTTT.

The CDR3 sequence is CASSLQGATNTEAFF. CDR3 nucleotides: TGTGCCAGCAGTCTACAGGGGGCAACGAACACTGAAGCTTTCTTT. The chain recombines TRBV28 with TRBJ1-1; TRBD1 matches 9 bases. The CDR3 sequence is 15 residues long. Unmatched junction bases numbered 5, after V lost 5 bases and J lost 1 base. Germline values: CDR1 MDHEN, CDR2 SYDVKM.

This chain joins TRBV6-2 or TRBV6-3 and TRBJ2-2; D is undetermined. With 5 bases removed from V and 4 bases from J, the gap between germline ends came to 17 bases. The V gene's germline CDR1 is MNHEY and CDR2 SVGEGT. This CDR3 is built from 16 residues. The DNA for the CDR3 is TGTGCCAGCAGTCTCCTGAAGGGCAGTAGCACCGGGGAGCTGTTTTTT. Amino acid sequence: CASSLLKGSSTGELFF.

This clonotype came up a few times. This chain uses TRBV7-9 with TRBJ2-1, with 8 bases lining up with TRBD1. CDR1 is SEHNR and CDR2 is FQNEAQ in the germline V gene (reference sequence). This CDR3 has 15 residues. With 1 base clipped from V and 9 bases from J, the junction kept 8 bases outside the gene matches. This CDR3 is CASSLGTGQGGEQFF. CDR3 nucleotides: TGTGCCAGCAGCTTAGGGACAGGGCAAGGGGGTGAGCAGTTCTTC.